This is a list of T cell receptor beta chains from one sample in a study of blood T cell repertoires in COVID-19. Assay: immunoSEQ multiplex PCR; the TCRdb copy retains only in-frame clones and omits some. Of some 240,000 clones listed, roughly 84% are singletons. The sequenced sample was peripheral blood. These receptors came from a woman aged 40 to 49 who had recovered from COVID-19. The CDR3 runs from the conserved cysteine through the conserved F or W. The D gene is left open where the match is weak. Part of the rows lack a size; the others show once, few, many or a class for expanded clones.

TGCAGCTCCGGGGGGAATACGGGAGATGAGCAGTTCTTC | CSSGGNTGDEQFF | TRBV29-1 | TRBD2 | TRBJ2-1 | .
TGTGCCAGCAGTTTATGGTCAGGGGGTTCTGGCTACACCTTC | CASSLWSGGSGYTF | TRBV28 | TRBD1 | TRBJ1-2 | .
TGTGCCAGTAGGAGACAGGGCGGTAATGAAAAACTGTTTTTT | CASRRQGGNEKLFF | TRBV19 | TRBD1 | TRBJ1-4 | .
TGTGCCAGCAGAATGACAGGGGGAAACGAGCAGTACTTC | CASRMTGGNEQYF | TRBV28 | TRBD1 | TRBJ2-7 | .
TGTGCCAGCAGCTTTAAGGGGATTAACTATGGCTACACCTTC | CASSFKGINYGYTF | TRBV5-4 | . | TRBJ1-2 | once
TGTGCCAGCAGTGAGTTACAGTTAAACACTGAAGCTTTCTTT | CASSELQLNTEAFF | TRBV6-1 | . | TRBJ1-1 | few
TGTGCCAGCAGCTCTGAGGGGACAGATAATTCACCCCTCCACTTT | CASSSEGTDNSPLHF | TRBV7-2 | TRBD1 | TRBJ1-6 | .
TGTGCCAGCAGCTTACGGACAGCCAAAGCTTTCTTT | CASSLRTAKAFF | TRBV28 | . | TRBJ1-1 | .
TGTGCCACCAGCAATTACGGCGGGGAGCTGTTTTTT | CATSNYGGELFF | TRBV15 | . | TRBJ2-2 | .
TGTGCCAGCAGTGTTAGGGAGAGCTCCTACAATGAGCAGTTCTTC | CASSVRESSYNEQFF | TRBV2 | . | TRBJ2-1 | .
TGTGCCAGCAGTTCCCCGGGACTGAACACCGGGGAGCTGTTTTTT | CASSSPGLNTGELFF | TRBV27 | . | TRBJ2-2 | .
TGTGCCAGCAGCTTACAAGGCGGGATCTCTGAGCAGTACTTC | CASSLQGGISEQYF | TRBV7-2 | . | TRBJ2-7 | once
TGTGCCAGCAGCCAAGATAGGAAGGGGGTAGAGACCCAGTACTTC | CASSQDRKGVETQYF | TRBV4-2 | . | TRBJ2-5 | .
TGTGCCAGTAGTAAAAGGAGACAGACAGATACGCAGTATTTT | CASSKRRQTDTQYF | TRBV19 | . | TRBJ2-3 | .
TGTGCCACCAGCAGAGAAGGACAGGGGGCTGAGAACGAGCAGTACTTC | CATSREGQGAENEQYF | TRBV15 | TRBD1 | TRBJ2-7 | .
TGTGCCATCAGTGAAGACAGGGACGCAGATACGCAGTATTTT | CAISEDRDADTQYF | TRBV10-3 | TRBD1 | TRBJ2-3 | .
TGCGCCAGCAGCTTGGCCCTGCAAGAGACCCAGTACTTC | CASSLALQETQYF | TRBV5-1 | . | TRBJ2-5 | .
TGTGCCACCAGTGGTTTCGGCAGGGGGCTAGAGACCCAGTACTTC | CATSGFGRGLETQYF | TRBV24-1 | TRBD1 | TRBJ2-5 | .
TGTGCCAGCAGCTTGGACAGGGGAAATGAGCAGTTCTTC | CASSLDRGNEQFF | TRBV7-7 | TRBD1 | TRBJ2-1 | few
TGTGCCAGCAGTGAAGTCCCAGTTAATCAGCCCCAGCATTTT | CASSEVPVNQPQHF | TRBV6-1 | . | TRBJ1-5 | once
TGTGCCAGTAGTACCCAGGTCAATCAGCCCCAGCATTTT | CASSTQVNQPQHF | TRBV19 | . | TRBJ1-5 | once
TGTGCCAGCAGCCCCGGACTAGCGGCTTCCTACGAGCAGTACTTC | CASSPGLAASYEQYF | TRBV11-2 | TRBD2 | TRBJ2-7 | .
TGTGCCAGCAGCTCCAGCCTGCCAGGGGCAGATACGCAGTATTTT | CASSSSLPGADTQYF | TRBV6-5 | . | TRBJ2-3 | .
TGTGCCAGCAGAGGCTTCGGGACAGGGGTGGACGAGCAGTACTTC | CASRGFGTGVDEQYF | TRBV27 | TRBD1 | TRBJ2-7 | .
TGTGCCAGCAGGAGACAGGGGGCAGACACTGAAGCTTTCTTT | CASRRQGADTEAFF | TRBV28 | TRBD1 | TRBJ1-1 | .
TGTGCCAGCAGTTTAACCAGGGGGCGCGTCTACACCTTC | CASSLTRGRVYTF | TRBV12-3/TRBV12-4 | TRBD1 | TRBJ1-2 | .
TGTGCCAGTAGTATCGGTACAGGGCCGAACACCGGGGAGCTGTTTTTT | CASSIGTGPNTGELFF | TRBV19 | . | TRBJ2-2 | .
TGTGCCTGGAGACTATGGAACGAGCAGTACTTC | CAWRLWNEQYF | TRBV30 | . | TRBJ2-7 | .
TGTGCCAGCAGCACCGGGACTAGTTCCTATGAGCAGTTCTTC | CASSTGTSSYEQFF | TRBV7-9 | TRBD2 | TRBJ2-1 | .
TGTGCCAGCAGCCCCTCCTCCCTCCCAGATACGCAGTATTTT | CASSPSSLPDTQYF | TRBV5-4 | . | TRBJ2-3 | .
TGTGCCAGTTCGAATCGGCGACTAGCGGGGGTGTTGGACGAGCAGTACTTC | CASSNRRLAGVLDEQYF | TRBV7-8 | TRBD2 | TRBJ2-7 | .
TGTGCCAGCAGCCAAGTGGGGGGGAGGATTGGAAACACCATATATTTT | CASSQVGGRIGNTIYF | TRBV4-2 | . | TRBJ1-3 | .
TGTGCCAGCAGTTCTCGGGACAGGGGGACCTACGAGCAGTACTTC | CASSSRDRGTYEQYF | TRBV28 | TRBD1 | TRBJ2-7 | few
TGTGCCATCAACTCAGGGGGACCAGATACGCAGTATTTT | CAINSGGPDTQYF | TRBV10-3 | TRBD1 | TRBJ2-3 | .
TGTGCCAGCAGTAACAGGGGTTGGACCGGGGAGCTGTTTTTT | CASSNRGWTGELFF | TRBV6-5 | TRBD1 | TRBJ2-2 | .
TGTGCCAGCAGCCAAGGGCCAGGGGGCACTGAAGCTTTCTTT | CASSQGPGGTEAFF | TRBV3-1/TRBV3-2 | TRBD1 | TRBJ1-1 | .
TGTGCCATCAGTGACGCCGACAGGGCCAATCAGCCCCAGCATTTT | CAISDADRANQPQHF | TRBV10-3 | TRBD1 | TRBJ1-5 | .
TGTGCCAGCAGCTTAGGATCAGGTAGTCAAGAGACCCAGTACTTC | CASSLGSGSQETQYF | TRBV7-9 | . | TRBJ2-5 | .
TGTGCCAGCAGCTTAAGGGGACAGGGTTACGAGACCCAGTACTTC | CASSLRGQGYETQYF | TRBV7-2 | TRBD1 | TRBJ2-5 | .
TGTGCCAGCAGCGTAGAGGGACATAACACCGGGGAGCTGTTTTTT | CASSVEGHNTGELFF | TRBV9 | . | TRBJ2-2 | .
TGTGCCAGCACCAGAATAGGGACAGGGCACGAGCAGTACTTC | CASTRIGTGHEQYF | TRBV6-5 | TRBD1 | TRBJ2-7 | once
TGCGCCAGCAGCTTGGCCGGGGGGGTGACCTCCTACGAGCAGTACTTC | CASSLAGGVTSYEQYF | TRBV5-1 | TRBD2 | TRBJ2-7 | .
TGTGCCAGCAGCATGGCTAGCGGGGGGAACTCCTACGAGCAGTACTTC | CASSMASGGNSYEQYF | TRBV7-2 | TRBD2 | TRBJ2-7 | .
TGTGCCAGCAGTGAGGGGCGGACAGGGTCGTACGAGCAGTACTTC | CASSEGRTGSYEQYF | TRBV2 | TRBD1 | TRBJ2-7 | many
TGTGCCAGCAGCCTGGAGGGCGGTCGTGGCTACACCTTC | CASSLEGGRGYTF | TRBV7-3 | . | TRBJ1-2 | .
TGCGCCAGCAGCCAAGAAGGAGGTTGGAATCAGCCCCAGCATTTT | CASSQEGGWNQPQHF | TRBV4-1 | . | TRBJ1-5 | .
TGTGCCAGCAGTTACTCTCGGCAGGGTAACACTGAAGCTTTCTTT | CASSYSRQGNTEAFF | TRBV6-5 | . | TRBJ1-1 | .
TGTGCCAGCACCGACGGGGGAACCTACAATGAGCAGTTCTTC | CASTDGGTYNEQFF | TRBV3-1/TRBV3-2 | . | TRBJ2-1 | .
TGTGCCAGCAGTGAAAGGGTTGGAAGCGGGGGGGCCTATGAGCAGTTCTTC | CASSERVGSGGAYEQFF | TRBV6-4 | TRBD2 | TRBJ2-1 | .
TGTGCCAGCTCACCATCGACTAGCGGGGGGGCGGATTCCTACAATGAGCAGTTCTTC | CASSPSTSGGADSYNEQFF | TRBV18 | TRBD2 | TRBJ2-1 | .
TGTGCCAGCAGCCAAGGTACGGGGTACTATGGCTACACCTTC | CASSQGTGYYGYTF | TRBV3-1/TRBV3-2 | . | TRBJ1-2 | .
TGTGCCAGTGCCCCTGAGAGATTCTACGAGCAGTACTTC | CASAPERFYEQYF | TRBV27 | . | TRBJ2-7 | .
TGTGCCAGCAGCCAAGATCTTGGGCTTGAGCAGTTCTTC | CASSQDLGLEQFF | TRBV3-1/TRBV3-2 | . | TRBJ2-1 | .
TGTGCCAGCAGCGCCACGAGCTCCTACAATGAGCAGTTCTTC | CASSATSSYNEQFF | TRBV9 | . | TRBJ2-1 | .
TGTGCCAGCAGTTTAGGAGGTGTAAAGCCCCAGCATTTT | CASSLGGVKPQHF | TRBV12-3/TRBV12-4 | . | TRBJ1-5 | .